The T cell receptor (beta chain) under discussion was sequenced for a study of metastatic and nonmetastatic thyroid tumors. Study-level background: Both malignant and benign thyroid patients supplied peripheral blood and tumor or nodule tissue samples, across which the repertoires of these patients were then compared. Regarding the study as a whole: It was reported that TCR beta diversity was significantly higher in malignant thyroid tumors than benign nodules, in blood and tumor.

Thyroid surgery had not been preceded by any treatment in any patient. The length of the CDR3 is 14 residues. V was shortened by 4 bases and J by 6 bases, with 17 bases between the two germline ends. CDR1 is SGHRS and CDR2 is YFSETQ in the germline V gene. Comments on this clone: The antigen is unknown.

How the authors handled the data: Across clinicopathological groups, CDR3 differences served as the basis for building a distant-metastasis classifier for papillary thyroid cancer. Using MiXCR, TCRdb reanalyzed the PCR reads. TCRdb, not the authors, supplied the V and J calls. The top ten hold roughly 15% of the sample, which has around 17,000 clones, roughly 26% seen once. The specimen sequenced was adjacent normal tissue. The TCR comes from a female donor with papillary thyroid cancer or a benign thyroid nodule (not recorded which). Some clones in this sample may be carry-over from other donors' samples. The rearrangement uses TRBV5-1 and TRBJ2-7; maybe TRBD1 (5 bases). For the CDR3, the DNA is TGCGCCAGCAGCCCTTGGACAACGGACGTCGAGCAGTACTTC. This translates into CASSPWTTDVEQYF.